The T cell receptor (beta chain) under discussion was sequenced for a study of shared clonotypes between healthy human individuals. This CDR3 contains 15 residues. Germline CDR1 and CDR2: SEHNR and FQNEAQ (reference sequence). Trimming removed 1 base from V and 0 bases from J, with 9 bases in between. A note on this clone: Other DNA sequences in the sample encode the same CDR3.

Unsorted PBMC DNA went through sequencing on ten immunoSEQ deep assay plates. Method: immunoSEQ multiplex PCR; TCRdb's copy keeps in-frame clones and lacks some. This table holds approximately 500,000 clones, more than 65% found once. The sample comprised PBMCs. The chain is built from TRBV7-9 and TRBJ1-2; D possibly corresponds to TRBD1 (5 bases). The clonotype comes from a woman aged 35 to 49 in good health. Some clones in this sample may be carry-over from other donors' samples. The CDR3 loop reads CASSLGQGANYGYTF. Here the CDR3 DNA reads TGTGCCAGCAGCTTAGGGCAGGGTGCTAACTATGGCTACACCTTC.